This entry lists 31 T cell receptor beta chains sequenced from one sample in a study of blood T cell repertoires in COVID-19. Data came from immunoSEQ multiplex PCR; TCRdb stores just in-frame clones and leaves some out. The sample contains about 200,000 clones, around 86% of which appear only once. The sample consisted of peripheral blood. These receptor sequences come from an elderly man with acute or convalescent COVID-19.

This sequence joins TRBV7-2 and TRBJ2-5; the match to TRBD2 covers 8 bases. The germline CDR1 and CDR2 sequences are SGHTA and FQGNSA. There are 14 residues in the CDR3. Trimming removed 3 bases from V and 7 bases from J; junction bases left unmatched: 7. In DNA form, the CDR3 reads TGTGCCAGCAGCTTCGGACTAGCTGGTGGGACCCAGTACTTC. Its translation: CASSFGLAGGTQYF. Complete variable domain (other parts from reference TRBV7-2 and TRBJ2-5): GAGVSQSPSNKVTEKGKDVELRCDPISGHTALYWYRQSLGQGLEFLIYFQGNSAPDKSGLPSDRFSAERTGGSVSTLTIQRTQQEDSAVYLCASSFGLAGGTQYFGPGTRLLVL.

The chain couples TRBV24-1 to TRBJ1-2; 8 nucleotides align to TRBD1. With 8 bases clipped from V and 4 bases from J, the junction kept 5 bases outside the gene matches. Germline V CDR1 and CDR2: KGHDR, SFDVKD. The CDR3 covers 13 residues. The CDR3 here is CATTDRGGYGYTF. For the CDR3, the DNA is TGTGCCACCACCGACAGGGGCGGCTATGGCTACACCTTC.

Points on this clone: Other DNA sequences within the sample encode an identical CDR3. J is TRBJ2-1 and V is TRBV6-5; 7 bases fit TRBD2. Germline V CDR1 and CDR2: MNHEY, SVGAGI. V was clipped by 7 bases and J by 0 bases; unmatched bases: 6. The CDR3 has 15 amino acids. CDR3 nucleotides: TGTGCCAGCATAAAGGGCGGGAGCTCCTACAATGAGCAGTTCTTC. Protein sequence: CASIKGGSSYNEQFF.

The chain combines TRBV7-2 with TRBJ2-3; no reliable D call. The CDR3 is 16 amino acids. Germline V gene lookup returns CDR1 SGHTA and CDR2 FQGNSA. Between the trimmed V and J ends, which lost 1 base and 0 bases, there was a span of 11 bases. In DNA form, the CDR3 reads TGTGCCAGCAGCTTAGGGGCAGGATCTAGCACAGATACGCAGTATTTT. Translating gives CASSLGAGSSTDTQYF.

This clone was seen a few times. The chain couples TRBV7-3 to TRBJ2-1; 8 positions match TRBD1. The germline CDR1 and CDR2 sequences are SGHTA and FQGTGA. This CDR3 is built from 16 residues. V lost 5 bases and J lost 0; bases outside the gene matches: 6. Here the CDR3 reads CASSPWTGSSYNEQFF. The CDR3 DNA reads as TGTGCCAGCAGCCCGTGGACAGGGAGCTCCTACAATGAGCAGTTCTTC. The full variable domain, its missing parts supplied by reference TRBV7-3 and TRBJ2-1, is GAGVSQTPSNKVTEKGKYVELRCDPISGHTALYWYRQSLGQGPEFLIYFQGTGAADDSGLPNDRFFAVRPEGSVSTLKIQRTERGDSAVYLCASSPWTGSSYNEQFFGPGTRLTVL.

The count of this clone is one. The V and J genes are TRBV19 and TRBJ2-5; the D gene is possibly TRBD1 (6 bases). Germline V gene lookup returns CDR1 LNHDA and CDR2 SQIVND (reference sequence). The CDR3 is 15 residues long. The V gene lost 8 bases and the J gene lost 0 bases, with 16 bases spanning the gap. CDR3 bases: TGTGCCAGTTCTACAGGGCCGTTGTACCAAGAGACCCAGTACTTC. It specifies CASSTGPLYQETQYF.

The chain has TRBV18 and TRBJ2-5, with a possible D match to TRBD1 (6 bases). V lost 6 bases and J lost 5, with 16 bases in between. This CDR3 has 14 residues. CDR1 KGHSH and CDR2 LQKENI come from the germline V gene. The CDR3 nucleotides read TGTGCCAGCTCTCTACAGGGATACGGGGAGACCCAGTACTTC. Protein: CASSLQGYGETQYF.

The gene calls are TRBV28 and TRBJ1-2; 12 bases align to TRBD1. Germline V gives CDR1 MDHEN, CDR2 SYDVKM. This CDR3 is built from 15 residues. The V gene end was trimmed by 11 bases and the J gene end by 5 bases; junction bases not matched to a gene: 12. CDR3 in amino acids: CAAIRDRGLSYGYTF. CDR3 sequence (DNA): TGTGCCGCTATTCGGGACAGGGGGCTTTCTTATGGCTACACCTTC.

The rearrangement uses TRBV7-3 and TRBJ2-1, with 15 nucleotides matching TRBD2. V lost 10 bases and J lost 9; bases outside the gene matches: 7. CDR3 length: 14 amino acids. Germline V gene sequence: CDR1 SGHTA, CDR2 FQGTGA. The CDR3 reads CATAGLAGGGEQFF. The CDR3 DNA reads TGTGCCACCGCGGGACTAGCGGGAGGTGGTGAGCAGTTCTTC.

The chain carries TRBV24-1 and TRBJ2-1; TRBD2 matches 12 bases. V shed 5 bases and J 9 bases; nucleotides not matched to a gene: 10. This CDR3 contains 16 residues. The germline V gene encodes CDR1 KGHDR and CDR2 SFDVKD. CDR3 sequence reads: CATSGSGLAGRREQFF. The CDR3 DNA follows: TGTGCCACCAGTGGCAGTGGACTAGCGGGACGCCGTGAGCAGTTCTTC.

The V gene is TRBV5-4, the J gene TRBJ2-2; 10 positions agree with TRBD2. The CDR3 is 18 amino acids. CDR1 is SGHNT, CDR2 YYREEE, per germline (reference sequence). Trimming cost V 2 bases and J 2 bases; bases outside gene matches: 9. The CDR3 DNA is TGTGCCAGCAGCTTCGGACTAGCGGTAGTCGATAACACCGGGGAGCTGTTTTTT. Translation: CASSFGLAVVDNTGELFF.

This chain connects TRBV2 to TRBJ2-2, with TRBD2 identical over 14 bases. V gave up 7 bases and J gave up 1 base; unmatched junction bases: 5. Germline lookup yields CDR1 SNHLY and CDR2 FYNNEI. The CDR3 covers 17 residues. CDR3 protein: CASTSGLAGGNTGELFF. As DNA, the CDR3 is TGTGCCAGCACCTCTGGACTAGCGGGAGGGAACACCGGGGAGCTGTTTTTT.

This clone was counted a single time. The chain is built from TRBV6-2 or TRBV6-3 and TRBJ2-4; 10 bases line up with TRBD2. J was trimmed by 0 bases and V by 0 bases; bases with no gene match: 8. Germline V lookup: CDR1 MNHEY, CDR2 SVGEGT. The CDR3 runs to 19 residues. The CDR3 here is CASSYSNPSGSPAKNIQYF. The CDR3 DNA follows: TGTGCCAGCAGTTACTCGAACCCTAGCGGGAGCCCAGCCAAAAACATTCAGTACTTC.

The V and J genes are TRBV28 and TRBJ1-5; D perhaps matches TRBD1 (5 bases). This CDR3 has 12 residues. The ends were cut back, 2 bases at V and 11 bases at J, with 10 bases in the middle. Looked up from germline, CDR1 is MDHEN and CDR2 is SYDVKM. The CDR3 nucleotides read TGTGCCAGCAGTTTAGGTTTAGGGGCCCAGCATTTT. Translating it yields CASSLGLGAQHF.

The CDR3 spells CASSRTGGGLGEKLFF. The DNA for the CDR3 is TGTGCCAGCAGCAGGACAGGGGGGGGCCTAGGTGAAAAACTGTTTTTT. V usage is TRBV28 and J usage is TRBJ1-4, with 10 bases identical to TRBD1. Trimming cost V 6 bases and J 7 bases; bases outside gene matches: 11. Per the germline V gene, CDR1 is MDHEN and CDR2 is SYDVKM. There are 16 residues in the CDR3.

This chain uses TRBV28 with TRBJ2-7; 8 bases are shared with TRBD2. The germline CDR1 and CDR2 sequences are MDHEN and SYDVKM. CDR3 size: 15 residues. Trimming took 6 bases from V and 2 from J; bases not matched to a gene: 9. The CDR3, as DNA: TGTGCCAGCAGAACCCGGGGTAGCGGGGCCTACGAGCAGTACTTC. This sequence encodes CASRTRGSGAYEQYF.

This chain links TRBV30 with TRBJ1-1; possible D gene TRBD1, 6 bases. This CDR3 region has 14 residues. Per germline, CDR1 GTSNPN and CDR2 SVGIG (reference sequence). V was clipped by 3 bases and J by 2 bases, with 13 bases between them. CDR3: CAWSPGTRNTEAFF. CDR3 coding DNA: TGTGCCTGGAGCCCAGGGACAAGAAACACTGAAGCTTTCTTT.

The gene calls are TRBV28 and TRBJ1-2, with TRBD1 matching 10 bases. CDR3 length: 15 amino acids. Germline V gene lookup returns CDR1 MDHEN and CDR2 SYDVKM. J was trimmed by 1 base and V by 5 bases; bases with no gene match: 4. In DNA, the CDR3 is TGTGCCAGCAGTCCAGGGACAGGGGTTAACTATGGCTACACCTTC. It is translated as CASSPGTGVNYGYTF.

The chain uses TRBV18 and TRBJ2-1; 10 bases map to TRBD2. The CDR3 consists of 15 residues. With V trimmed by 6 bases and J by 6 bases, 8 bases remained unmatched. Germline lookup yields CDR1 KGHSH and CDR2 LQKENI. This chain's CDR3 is CASSPKREGINEQFF. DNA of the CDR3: TGTGCCAGCTCCCCGAAGCGGGAGGGAATCAATGAGCAGTTCTTC.

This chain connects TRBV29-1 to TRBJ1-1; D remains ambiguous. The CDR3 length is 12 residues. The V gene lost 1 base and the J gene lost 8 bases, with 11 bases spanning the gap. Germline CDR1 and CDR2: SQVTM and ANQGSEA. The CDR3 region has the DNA TGCAGCGTTGAAGCTCTATCTGTAGAAGCTTTCTTT. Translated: CSVEALSVEAFF.

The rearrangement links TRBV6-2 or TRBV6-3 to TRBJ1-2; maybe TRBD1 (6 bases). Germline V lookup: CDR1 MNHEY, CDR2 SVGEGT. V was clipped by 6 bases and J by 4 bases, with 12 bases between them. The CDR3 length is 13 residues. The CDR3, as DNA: TGTGCCAGCAGCCTCGACAGGATCTATGGCTACACCTTC. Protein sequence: CASSLDRIYGYTF.

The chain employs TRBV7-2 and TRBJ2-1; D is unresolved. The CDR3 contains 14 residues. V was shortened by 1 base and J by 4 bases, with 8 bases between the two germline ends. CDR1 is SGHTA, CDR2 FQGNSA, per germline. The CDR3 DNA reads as TGTGCCAGCAGCTTAGGATCTAGGTACAATGAGCAGTTCTTC. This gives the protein CASSLGSRYNEQFF.

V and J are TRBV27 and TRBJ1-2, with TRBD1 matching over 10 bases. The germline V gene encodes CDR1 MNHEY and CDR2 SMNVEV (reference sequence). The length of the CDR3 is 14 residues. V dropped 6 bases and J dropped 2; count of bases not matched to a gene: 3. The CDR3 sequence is CASSRTGGNYGYTF. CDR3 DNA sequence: TGTGCCAGCAGCCGGACAGGGGGAAACTATGGCTACACCTTC.

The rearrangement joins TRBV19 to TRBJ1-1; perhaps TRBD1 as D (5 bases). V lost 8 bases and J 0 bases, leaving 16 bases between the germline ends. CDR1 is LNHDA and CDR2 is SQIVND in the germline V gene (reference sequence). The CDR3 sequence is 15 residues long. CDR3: CASSTSGLLNTEAFF. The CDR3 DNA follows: TGTGCCAGTTCCACCTCGGGACTGCTGAACACTGAAGCTTTCTTT.

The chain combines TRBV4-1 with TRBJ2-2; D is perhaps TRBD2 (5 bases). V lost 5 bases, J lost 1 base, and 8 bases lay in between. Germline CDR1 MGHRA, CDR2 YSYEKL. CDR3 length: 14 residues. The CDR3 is CASSSRGNTGELFF. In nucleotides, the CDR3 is TGCGCCAGCAGCTCCCGGGGGAACACCGGGGAGCTGTTTTTT.

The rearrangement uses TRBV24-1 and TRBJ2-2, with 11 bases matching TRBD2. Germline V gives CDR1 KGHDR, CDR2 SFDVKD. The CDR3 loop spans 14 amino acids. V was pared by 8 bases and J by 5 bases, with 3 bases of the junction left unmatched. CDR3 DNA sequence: TGTGCCACCATGACTAGCGGGACTACCGGGGAGCTGTTTTTT. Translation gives CATMTSGTTGELFF.

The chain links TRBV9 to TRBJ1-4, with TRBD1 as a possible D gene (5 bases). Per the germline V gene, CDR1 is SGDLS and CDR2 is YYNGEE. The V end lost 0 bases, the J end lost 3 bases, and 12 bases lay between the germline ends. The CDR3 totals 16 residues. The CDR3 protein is CASSVGPAGANEKLFF. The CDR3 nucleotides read TGTGCCAGCAGCGTAGGGCCGGCGGGGGCTAATGAAAAACTGTTTTTT.

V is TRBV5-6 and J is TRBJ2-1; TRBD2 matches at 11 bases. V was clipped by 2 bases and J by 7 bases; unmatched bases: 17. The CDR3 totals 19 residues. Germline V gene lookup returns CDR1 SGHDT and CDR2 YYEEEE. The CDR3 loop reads CASSFTLDGLAGGGNEQFF. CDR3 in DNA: TGTGCCAGCAGCTTTACCCTGGATGGGCTAGCGGGAGGAGGGAATGAGCAGTTCTTC.

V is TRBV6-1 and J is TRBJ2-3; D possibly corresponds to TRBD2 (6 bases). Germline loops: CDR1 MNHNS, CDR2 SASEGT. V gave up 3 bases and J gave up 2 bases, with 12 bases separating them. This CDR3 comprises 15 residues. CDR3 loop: CASSEAGLLTDTQYF. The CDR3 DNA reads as TGTGCCAGCAGTGAGGCGGGACTCCTCACAGATACGCAGTATTTT.

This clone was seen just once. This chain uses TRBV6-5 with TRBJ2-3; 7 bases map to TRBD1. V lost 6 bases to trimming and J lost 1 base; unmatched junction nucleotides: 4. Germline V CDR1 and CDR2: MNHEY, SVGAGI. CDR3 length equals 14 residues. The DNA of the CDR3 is TGTGCCAGCAGGAGACAGGGAGGCACAGATACGCAGTATTTT. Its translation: CASRRQGGTDTQYF.

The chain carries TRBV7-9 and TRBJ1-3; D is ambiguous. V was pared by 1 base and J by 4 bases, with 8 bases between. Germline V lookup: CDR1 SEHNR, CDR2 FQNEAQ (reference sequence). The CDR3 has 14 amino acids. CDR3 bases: TGTGCCAGCAGCTTAGAACAGTCCGGAAACACCATATATTTT. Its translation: CASSLEQSGNTIYF.